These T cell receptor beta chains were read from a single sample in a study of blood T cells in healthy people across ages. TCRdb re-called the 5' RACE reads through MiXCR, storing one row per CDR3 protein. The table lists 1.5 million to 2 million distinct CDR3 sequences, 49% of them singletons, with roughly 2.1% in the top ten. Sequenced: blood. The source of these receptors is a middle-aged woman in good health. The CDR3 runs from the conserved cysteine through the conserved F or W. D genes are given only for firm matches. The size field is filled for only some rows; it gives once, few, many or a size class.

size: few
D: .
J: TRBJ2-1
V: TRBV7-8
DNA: TGTGCCAGCAGCCCATTGTCCCCTTACAATGAGCAGTTCTTC
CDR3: CASSPLSPYNEQFF

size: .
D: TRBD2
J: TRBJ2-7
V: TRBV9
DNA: TGTGCGAGCAGCGCCAGGGAGGGAACCTACGAGCAGTACTTC
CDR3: CASSAREGTYEQYF

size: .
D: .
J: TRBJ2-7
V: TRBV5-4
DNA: TGTGCCAGCAGCTCCCTAGAAGCCAAAAACGTTCAGTACTTC
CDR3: CASSSLEAKNVQYF

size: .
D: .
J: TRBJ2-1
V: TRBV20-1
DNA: TGCAGTGCTAGCTCGCCCCGAGGGACTGAGCAGTTCTTC
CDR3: CSASSPRGTEQFF

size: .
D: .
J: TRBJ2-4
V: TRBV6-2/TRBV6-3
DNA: TGTGCCAGCAGTTACGGGGAATTAGTTTTAGGGAACATTCAGTACTTC
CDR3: CASSYGELVLGNIQYF

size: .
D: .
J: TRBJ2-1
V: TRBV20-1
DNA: TGCAGTGCTAGAGGATCGGTAGTGACCCAGTTCTTC
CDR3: CSARGSVVTQFF

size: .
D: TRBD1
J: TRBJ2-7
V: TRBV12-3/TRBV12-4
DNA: TGTGCCAGCAGTCTCAAGACAGGGGGGAACTACGAGCAGTACTTC
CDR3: CASSLKTGGNYEQYF

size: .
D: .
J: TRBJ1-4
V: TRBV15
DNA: TGTGCCACCAGCAGGGATCCGCGGGACCGGAATGGTGAAAAACTGTTTTTT
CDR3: CATSRDPRDRNGEKLFF

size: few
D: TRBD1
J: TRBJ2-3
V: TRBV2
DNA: TGTGCCAGCAGTACGGGACAGTCCCATAATACGCAGTATTTT
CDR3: CASSTGQSHNTQYF

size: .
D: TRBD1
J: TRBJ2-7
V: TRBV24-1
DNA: TGTGCCACCAGTGACCCAACAGGGGGGAGCTTTAAGTACAATGAGCAGTACTTC
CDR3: CATSDPTGGSFKYNEQYF

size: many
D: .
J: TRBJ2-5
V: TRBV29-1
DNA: TGCAGCGTTGAGGGGGCCCTTAGGGCGACCCAGTACTTC
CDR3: CSVEGALRATQYF

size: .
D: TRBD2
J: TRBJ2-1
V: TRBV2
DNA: TGTGCCAGAGGAGCCAGTTGGACTAGCGGGGGGGCAGCGAATGAGCAGTTCTTC
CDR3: CARGASWTSGGAANEQFF

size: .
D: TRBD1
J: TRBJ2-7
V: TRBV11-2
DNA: TGTGCCAGCAGCTTAGAAAAGTTCCAGGGGGCGTACGAGCAGTACTTC
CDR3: CASSLEKFQGAYEQYF

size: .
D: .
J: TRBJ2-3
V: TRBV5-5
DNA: TGTGCCAGCAGCTTCCCCCCGCGGGCAGATACGCAGTATTTT
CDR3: CASSFPPRADTQYF

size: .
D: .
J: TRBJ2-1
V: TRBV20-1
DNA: TGCATGGGGGTCCGGACCTACAATGAGCAGTTCTTC
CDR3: CMGVRTYNEQFF

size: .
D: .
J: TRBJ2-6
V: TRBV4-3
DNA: TGCGGCAGCAGCCAAGAAAGTGAGACTACGCTGACTTTC
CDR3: CGSSQESETTLTF

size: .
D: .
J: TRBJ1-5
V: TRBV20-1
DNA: TGCAGTGCTAGAGTTCTAGGGACTCCGTTTCAGCCCCAGCATTTT
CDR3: CSARVLGTPFQPQHF

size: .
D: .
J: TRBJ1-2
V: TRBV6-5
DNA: TGTGCCAGCAGTTACTCTCGGACGGTCAGCTATGGCTACACCTTC
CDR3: CASSYSRTVSYGYTF

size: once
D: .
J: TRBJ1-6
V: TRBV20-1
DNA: TGCAGTGCTAGAGGGGACATAACAAATTCACCCCTCCACTTT
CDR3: CSARGDITNSPLHF

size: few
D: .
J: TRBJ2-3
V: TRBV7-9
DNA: TGTGCCAGCAGCTTAGAGGGACAATTTGGAACAGATACGCAGTATTTT
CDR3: CASSLEGQFGTDTQYF

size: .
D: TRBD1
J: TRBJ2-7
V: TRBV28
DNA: TGTGCCAGCAGTTCCGCCGGGACAGGGCTAATCGAGCAGTACTTC
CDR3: CASSSAGTGLIEQYF

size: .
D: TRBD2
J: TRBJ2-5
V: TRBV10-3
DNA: TGTGCCATCAGCCCTAGCGGGGGGCTGTCAGAAGAGACCCAGTACTTC
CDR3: CAISPSGGLSEETQYF

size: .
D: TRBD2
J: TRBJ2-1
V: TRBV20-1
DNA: TGCAGTGCTAGAGATTTGGCTAGCGGGTACAATGAGCAGTTCTTC
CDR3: CSARDLASGYNEQFF

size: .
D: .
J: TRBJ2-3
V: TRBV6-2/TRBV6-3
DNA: TGTGCCAGCGGAACGCAGGGTAGCACAGATACGCAGTATTTT
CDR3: CASGTQGSTDTQYF

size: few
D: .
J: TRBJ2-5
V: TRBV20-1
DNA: TGCAGTGCTAGAGATCGGGCGACAGCGCAAGAGACCCAGTACTTC
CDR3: CSARDRATAQETQYF

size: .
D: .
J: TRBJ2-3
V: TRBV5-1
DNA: TGCGCCAGCAGCTTGTACCCAGGGACCACAGATACGCAGTATTTT
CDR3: CASSLYPGTTDTQYF

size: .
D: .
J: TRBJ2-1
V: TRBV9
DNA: TGTGCCAGCAACCCTGGGACCTCCTACACTGAGCAGTTCTTC
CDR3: CASNPGTSYTEQFF

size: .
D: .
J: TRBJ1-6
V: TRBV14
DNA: TGTGCCAGCAGTCAGAGCAGGGGCGTTGGTGGTTCACCCCTCCACTTT
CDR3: CASSQSRGVGGSPLHF

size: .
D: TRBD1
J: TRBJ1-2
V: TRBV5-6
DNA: TGTGCCAGCAGCCTGACCGGGACAGGGGGCGACTACACCTTC
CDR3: CASSLTGTGGDYTF

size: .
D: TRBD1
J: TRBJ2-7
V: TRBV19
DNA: TGTGCCAGTAGTCCCTCGGACAGGGGCAGAGAGCAGTACTTC
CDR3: CASSPSDRGREQYF

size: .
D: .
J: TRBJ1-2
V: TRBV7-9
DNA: TGTGCCAGCAGCCTGGCCCACGGGCTTCAAGATGGCTACACCTTC
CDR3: CASSLAHGLQDGYTF

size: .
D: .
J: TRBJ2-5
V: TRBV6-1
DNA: TGTGCCAGCAGTGAAATTTTGGGAGAGACCCAGTACTTC
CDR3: CASSEILGETQYF

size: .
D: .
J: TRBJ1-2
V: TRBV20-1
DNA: TGCAGTGCTAGAGATATGCAGGGGAACTATGGCTACACCTTC
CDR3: CSARDMQGNYGYTF

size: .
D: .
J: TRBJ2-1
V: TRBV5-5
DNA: TGTGCCAGCAGCACACCTGGATCCGGGGAGCAGTTCTTC
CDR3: CASSTPGSGEQFF

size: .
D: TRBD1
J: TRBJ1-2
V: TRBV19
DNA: TGTGCCAGTAGTATTCCCCGGGACAGCACCGCCAACTATGGCTACACCTTC
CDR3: CASSIPRDSTANYGYTF

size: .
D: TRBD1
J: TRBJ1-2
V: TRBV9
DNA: TGTGCCAGCAGCGTAGGACAGGGGGCGGCTTTCGGCTACACCTTC
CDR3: CASSVGQGAAFGYTF

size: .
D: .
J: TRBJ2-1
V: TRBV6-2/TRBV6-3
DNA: TGTGCCAGCGGGCCCCGGGGCAGGGTTAGCAATGAGCAGTTCTTC
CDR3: CASGPRGRVSNEQFF